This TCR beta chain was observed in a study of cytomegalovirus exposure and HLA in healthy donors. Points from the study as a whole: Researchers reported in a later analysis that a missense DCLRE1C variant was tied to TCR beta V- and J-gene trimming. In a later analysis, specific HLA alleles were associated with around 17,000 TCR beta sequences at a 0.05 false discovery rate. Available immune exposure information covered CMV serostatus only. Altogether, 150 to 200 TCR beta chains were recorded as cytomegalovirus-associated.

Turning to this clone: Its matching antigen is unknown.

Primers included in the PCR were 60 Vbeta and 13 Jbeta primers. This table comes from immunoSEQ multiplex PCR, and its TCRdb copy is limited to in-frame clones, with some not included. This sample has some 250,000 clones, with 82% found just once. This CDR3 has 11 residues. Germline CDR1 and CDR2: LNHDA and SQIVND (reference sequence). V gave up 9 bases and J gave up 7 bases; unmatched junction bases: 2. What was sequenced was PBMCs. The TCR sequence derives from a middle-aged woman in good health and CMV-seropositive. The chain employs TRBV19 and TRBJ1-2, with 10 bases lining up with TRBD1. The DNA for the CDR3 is TGTGCCAGCCGGGACAGGGGTGGCTACACCTTC. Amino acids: CASRDRGGYTF. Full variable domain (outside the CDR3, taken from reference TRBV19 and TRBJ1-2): DGGITQSPKYLFRKEGQNVTLSCEQNLNHDAMYWYRQDPGQGLRLIYYSQIVNDFQKGDIAEGYSVSREKKESFPLTVTSAQKNPTAFYLCASRDRGGYTFGSGTRLTVV.